Below, 15 T cell receptor beta chains from the same sample are listed, as sequenced in a study of T cells after yellow fever vaccination. One entry per CDR3 protein, called by TCRdb with MiXCR from the 5' RACE reads. Of 250,000 to 300,000 distinct CDR3 sequences in the sample, approximately 10% are singletons; the top ten hold about 3.5%. The sequencing used CD4+ T cells sorted from PBMCs, collected 5 days after the yellow fever booster vaccination. The receptors were sampled from a man aged 18 to 30 who received the YFV17D yellow fever vaccine.

This clonotype was detected a few times. The CDR3 coding sequence is TGTGCCAGCAGCCCTCCCCTGGGAGCTAATGAAAAACTGTTTTTT. Protein: CASSPPLGANEKLFF. The chain recombines TRBV9 with TRBJ1-4, with D hard to call. The V gene's germline CDR1 is SGDLS and CDR2 YYNGEE. CDR3 length: 15 amino acids. The V end was cut by 4 bases, the J end by 3 bases, with 13 bases between. The full variable domain, rest sourced from reference TRBV9 and TRBJ1-4, is DSGVTQTPKHLITATGQRVTLRCSPRSGDLSVYWYQQSLDQGLQFLIQYYNGEERAKGNILERFSAQQFPDLHSELNLSSLELGDSALYFCASSPPLGANEKLFFGSGTQLSVL.

This clonotype was picked up a small number of times. This chain uses TRBV28 with TRBJ2-1; D not resolved. The length of the CDR3 is 13 residues. Trimming removed 2 bases from V and 6 bases from J, with 8 bases in between. CDR1 is MDHEN, CDR2 SYDVKM, per germline. The DNA for the CDR3 is TGTGCCAGCAGTTTACCGGGTGTCAATGAGCAGTTCTTC. Residues: CASSLPGVNEQFF.

This clonotype turned up a few times. CDR3 nucleotide sequence: TGTGCCAGCAGTTGGACTAGCCAAGGGTACAATGAGCAGTTCTTC. This gives the protein CASSWTSQGYNEQFF. This chain connects TRBV6-5 to TRBJ2-1; 8 bases are shared with TRBD2. The CDR3 sequence is 15 residues long. V lost 4 bases and J lost 4; bases outside the gene matches: 6. The germline gives CDR1 MNHEY, CDR2 SVGAGI.

The table lists this clonotype with a few counts. The J gene is TRBJ2-7, the V gene TRBV10-1; 9 bases align to TRBD1. Trimming removed 2 bases from V and 6 bases from J; junction bases left unmatched: 2. There are 13 residues in the CDR3. The germline V gene has CDR1 WNHNN and CDR2 SYGVQD (reference sequence). This chain's CDR3 is CASSEGTGPEQYF. In nucleotides, the CDR3 is TGCGCCAGCAGTGAGGGGACAGGGCCCGAGCAGTACTTC.

V is TRBV25-1 and J is TRBJ1-1, with a weak D call TRBD1 (6 bases). Germline V gene data show CDR1 as MGHDK and CDR2 as SYGVNS. The germline V and J ends were trimmed by 3 bases and 4 bases, with 12 bases remaining between them. The CDR3 totals 14 residues. The CDR3 spells CASSDWQGSTEAFF. CDR3 sequence (DNA): TGTGCCAGCAGTGATTGGCAGGGGAGCACTGAAGCTTTCTTT.

This chain uses TRBV5-1 with TRBJ2-5; 10 bases match TRBD2. Trimming at V came to 5 bases and at J to 4 bases, leaving 11 bases not matched to a gene. Germline assignment: CDR1 SGHRS and CDR2 YFSETQ. This CDR3 contains 16 residues. The CDR3 coding sequence is TGCGCCAGCAGGATCGATCCTAGCGGGGGTGGAGAGACCCAGTACTTC. Encoded protein: CASRIDPSGGGETQYF.

This clonotype has just a few counts. This sequence joins TRBV19 and TRBJ2-2, with a tentative D call TRBD2 (5 bases). V lost 7 bases and J lost 2, with 17 bases in between. Germline CDR1 LNHDA, CDR2 SQIVND (reference sequence). The CDR3 sequence is 16 residues long. In DNA, the CDR3 is TGTGCCAGTAAATCGGTCGGACTCGTTAACACCGGGGAGCTGTTTTTT. This gives the protein CASKSVGLVNTGELFF.

J is TRBJ1-5 and V is TRBV7-2; D not certain. There are 15 residues in the CDR3. V was pared by 4 bases and J by 1 base, with 11 bases between. Germline CDR1 is SGHTA and CDR2 is FQGNSA. The DNA of the CDR3 is TGTGCCAGCAGCTCACATGACTTGAGCAATCAGCCCCAGCATTTT. This codes for CASSSHDLSNQPQHF.

The chain employs TRBV7-2 and TRBJ2-3, with D tentatively TRBD2 (6 bases). The CDR3 covers 12 residues. Germline loops: CDR1 SGHTA, CDR2 FQGNSA. V was pared by 5 bases and J by 8 bases, with 11 bases between. For the CDR3, the DNA is TGTGCCAGCAGCCCGGCCGGGGGTACGCAGTATTTT. Its protein product is CASSPAGGTQYF.

This clonotype was found a few times. The chain joins TRBV2 to TRBJ2-7; no clear D gene. Germline assignment: CDR1 SNHLY and CDR2 FYNNEI. The CDR3 covers 10 residues. V shed 8 bases and J shed 4 bases, with 6 bases lying between them. The CDR3 bases are TGTGCCAGCGGCAAATACGAGCAGTACGTC. Protein: CASGKYEQYV.

This clonotype was detected only a few times. V usage is TRBV6-2 or TRBV6-3 and J usage is TRBJ2-1, with D perhaps given as TRBD1 or TRBD2 (6 bases each). CDR1 is MNHEY and CDR2 is SVGEGT in the germline V gene. With 6 bases removed from V and 11 bases from J, the gap between germline ends came to 20 bases. CDR3 length equals 14 residues. The CDR3 spells CASSDGGLAWQQFF. CDR3 sequence (DNA): TGTGCCAGCAGCGACGGGGGCCTAGCGTGGCAGCAGTTCTTC.

This clonotype has ten or more counts. The chain combines TRBV10-3 with TRBJ2-5; D tentatively fits TRBD1 or TRBD2 (6 bases each). V was trimmed by 6 bases and J by 5 bases, leaving 13 bases between them. CDR1 is ENHRY, CDR2 SYGVKD, per germline. This CDR3 is 13 amino acids long. CDR3 in DNA: TGTGCCATCAGCCCTGGGGGGCCGGAGACCCAGTACTTC. Translation: CAISPGGPETQYF.

This clonotype showed up many times. The germline gene is not matched at one end of the junction; a read error may be the cause. The chain's CDR3 is CASSQDTDNSEAFF. The CDR3, as DNA: TGCGCCAGCAGCCAAGATACGGATAACAGTGAAGCTTTCTTT. The genes are TRBV4-3 and TRBJ1-1, with D unclear. The germline V gene encodes CDR1 LGHNA and CDR2 YSLEER. The CDR3 is 14 amino acids.

This clonotype has a count of ten or more. This rearrangement joins TRBV6-6 to TRBJ1-1, with 9 bases aligning to TRBD1. CDR1 MNHNY and CDR2 SVGAGI come from the germline V gene (reference sequence). Germline trimming cut 5 bases from V and 1 base from J; bases unmatched to any gene: 5. The length of the CDR3 is 15 residues. The CDR3 here is CASSNPGQGNTEAFF. CDR3 nucleotides: TGTGCCAGCAGTAATCCGGGACAGGGGAACACTGAAGCTTTCTTT.

This clonotype was detected a few times. The gene calls are TRBV20-1 and TRBJ1-6; TRBD1 is a possible D gene (6 bases). V was clipped by 1 base and J by 6 bases, with 13 bases between them. This CDR3 contains 15 residues. Germline CDR1 and CDR2: DFQATT and SNEGSKA (reference sequence). For the CDR3, the DNA is TGCAGTGCTAGAGGGAGGGGGGCGTTTAATTCACCCCTCCACTTT. Translating gives CSARGRGAFNSPLHF.